Given below is one T cell receptor beta chain in context. This entry comes from a study of blood T cell repertoires in COVID-19. Study summary: Both acute and convalescent COVID-19 samples were obtained from the United States, Italy and Spain. T cells, B-cell-depleted T cells, or PBMCs supplied cDNA or gDNA.

Profiling relied on immunoSEQ multiplex PCR, and the TCRdb table lists in-frame clones only, not all of them. The sample lists a few hundred thousand clones, roughly 90% seen once, with 2% to 3% in the top ten. Looked up from germline, CDR1 is ENHRY and CDR2 is SYGVKD. With 3 bases removed from V and 7 bases from J, the gap between germline ends came to 15 bases. The CDR3 spans 14 residues. Sequencing input: peripheral blood. The sequence came from a man between 18 and 35 years old with active or convalescent COVID-19. This chain joins TRBV10-3 and TRBJ1-1; no definite D call. CDR3 sequence reads: CAISESQRANEAFF. The CDR3 bases are TGTGCCATCAGTGAATCCCAGAGGGCTAATGAAGCTTTCTTT.